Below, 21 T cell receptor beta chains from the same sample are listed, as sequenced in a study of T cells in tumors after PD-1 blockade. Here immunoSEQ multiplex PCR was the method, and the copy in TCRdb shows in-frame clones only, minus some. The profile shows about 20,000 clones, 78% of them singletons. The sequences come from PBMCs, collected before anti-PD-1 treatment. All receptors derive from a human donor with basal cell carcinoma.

The CDR3 region is CASSGQLAGDETQYF. CDR3 in DNA: TGTGCCAGCAGCGGACAACTAGCGGGAGATGAGACCCAGTACTTC. The V call is TRBV9, the J call TRBJ2-5, with TRBD2 matching over 11 bases. CDR1 is SGDLS and CDR2 is YYNGEE in the germline V gene. This CDR3 region has 15 residues. With V trimmed by 3 bases and J by 5 bases, 6 bases remained unmatched.

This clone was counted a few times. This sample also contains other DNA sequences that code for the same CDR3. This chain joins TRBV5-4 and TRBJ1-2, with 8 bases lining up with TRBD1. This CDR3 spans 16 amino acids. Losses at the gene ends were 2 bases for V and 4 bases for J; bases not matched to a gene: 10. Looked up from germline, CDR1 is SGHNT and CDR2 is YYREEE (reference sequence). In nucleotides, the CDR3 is TGTGCCAGCAGCTTAGGCCCCGGACAGGGAGGCTATGGCTACACCTTC. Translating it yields CASSLGPGQGGYGYTF. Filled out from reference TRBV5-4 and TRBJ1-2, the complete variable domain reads ETGVTQSPTHLIKTRGQQVTLRCSSQSGHNTVSWYQQALGQGPQFIFQYYREEENGRGNFPPRFSGLQFPNYSSELNVNALELDDSALYLCASSLGPGQGGYGYTFGSGTRLTVV.

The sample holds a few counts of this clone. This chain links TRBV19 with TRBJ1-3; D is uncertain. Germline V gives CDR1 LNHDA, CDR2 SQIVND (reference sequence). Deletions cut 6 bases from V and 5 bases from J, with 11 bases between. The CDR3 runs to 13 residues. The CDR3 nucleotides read TGTGCCAGTAGGACACTCGAGAGAAACACCATATATTTT. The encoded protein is CASRTLERNTIYF.

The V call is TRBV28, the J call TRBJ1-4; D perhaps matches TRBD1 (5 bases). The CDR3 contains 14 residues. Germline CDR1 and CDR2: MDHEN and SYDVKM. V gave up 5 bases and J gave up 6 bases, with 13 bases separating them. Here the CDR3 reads CASSPPGGDEKLFF. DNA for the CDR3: TGTGCCAGCAGTCCCCCGGGGGGGGATGAAAAACTGTTTTTT.

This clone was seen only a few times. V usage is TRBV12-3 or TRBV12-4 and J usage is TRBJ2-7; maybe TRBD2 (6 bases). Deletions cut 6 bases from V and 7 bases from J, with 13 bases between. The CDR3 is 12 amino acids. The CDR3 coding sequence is TGTGCCAGCAGCCGCGGGGTTGTAGAGCAGTACTTC. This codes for CASSRGVVEQYF.

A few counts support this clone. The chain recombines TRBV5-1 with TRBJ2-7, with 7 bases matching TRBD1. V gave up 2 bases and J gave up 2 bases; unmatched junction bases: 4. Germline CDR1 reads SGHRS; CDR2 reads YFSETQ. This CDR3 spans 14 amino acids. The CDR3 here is CASSFTGDTYEQYF. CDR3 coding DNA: TGCGCCAGCAGCTTTACAGGGGATACCTACGAGCAGTACTTC. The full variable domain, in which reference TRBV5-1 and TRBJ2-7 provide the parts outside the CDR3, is KAGVTQTPRYLIKTRGQQVTLSCSPISGHRSVSWYQQTPGQGLQFLFEYFSETQRNKGNFPGRFSGRQFSNSRSEMNVSTLELGDSALYLCASSFTGDTYEQYFGPGTRLTVT.

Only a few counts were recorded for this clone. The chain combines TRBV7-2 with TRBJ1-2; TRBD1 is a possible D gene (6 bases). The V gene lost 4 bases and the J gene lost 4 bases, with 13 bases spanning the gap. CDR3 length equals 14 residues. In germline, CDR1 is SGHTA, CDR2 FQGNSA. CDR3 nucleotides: TGTGCCAGCAGCTCCCACGGACAGCTCTATGGCTACACCTTC. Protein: CASSSHGQLYGYTF.

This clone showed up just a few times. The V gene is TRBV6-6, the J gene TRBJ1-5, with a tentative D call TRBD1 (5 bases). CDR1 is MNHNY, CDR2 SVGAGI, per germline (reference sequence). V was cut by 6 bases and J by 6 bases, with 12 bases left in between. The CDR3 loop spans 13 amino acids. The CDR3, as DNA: TGTGCCAGCAGGCAAGGGGAAGGTCAGCCCCAGCATTTT. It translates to CASRQGEGQPQHF.

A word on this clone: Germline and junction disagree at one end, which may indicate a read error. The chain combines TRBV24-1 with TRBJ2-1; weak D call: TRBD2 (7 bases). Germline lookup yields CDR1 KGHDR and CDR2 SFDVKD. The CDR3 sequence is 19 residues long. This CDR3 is CPTCDGGAGAGSSYNEQFF. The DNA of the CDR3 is TGTCCCACCTGTGATGGGGGGGCGGGGGCGGGGAGCTCCTACAATGAGCAGTTCTTC.

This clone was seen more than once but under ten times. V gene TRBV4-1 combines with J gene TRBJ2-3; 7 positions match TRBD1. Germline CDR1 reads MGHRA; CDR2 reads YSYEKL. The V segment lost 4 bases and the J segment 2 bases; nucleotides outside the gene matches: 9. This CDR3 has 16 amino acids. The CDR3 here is CASSPRTGDYTDTQYF. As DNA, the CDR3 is TGCGCCAGCAGCCCACGGACAGGAGACTACACAGATACGCAGTATTTT.

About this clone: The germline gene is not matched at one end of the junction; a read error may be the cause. In DNA form, the CDR3 reads TGTGCCCGCAGTCATGGGGGGGCGGGGGAGGGGAGCTCCTACAATGAGCAGTTCTTC. Its translation: CARSHGGAGEGSSYNEQFF. The chain combines TRBV2 with TRBJ2-1, with a tentative D call TRBD2 (7 bases). Germline lookup yields CDR1 SNHLY and CDR2 FYNNEI. The CDR3 length is 19 residues.

The CDR3 reads CASSPSSGNSPHEQFF. The CDR3 region has the DNA TGTGCCAGCAGCCCGTCTAGCGGTAACAGTCCTCATGAGCAGTTCTTC. The chain combines TRBV7-3 with TRBJ2-1; TRBD2 agrees at 7 bases. The germline gives CDR1 SGHTA, CDR2 FQGTGA. The CDR3 has 16 residues. Trimming took 5 bases from V and 8 from J; bases not matched to a gene: 15.

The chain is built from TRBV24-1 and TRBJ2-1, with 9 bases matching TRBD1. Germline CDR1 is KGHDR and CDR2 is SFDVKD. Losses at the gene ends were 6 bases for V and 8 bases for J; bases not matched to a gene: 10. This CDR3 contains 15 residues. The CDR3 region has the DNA TGTGCCACCAGTCCCTTCCGGACAGGGGCGGATGAGCAGTTCTTC. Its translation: CATSPFRTGADEQFF.

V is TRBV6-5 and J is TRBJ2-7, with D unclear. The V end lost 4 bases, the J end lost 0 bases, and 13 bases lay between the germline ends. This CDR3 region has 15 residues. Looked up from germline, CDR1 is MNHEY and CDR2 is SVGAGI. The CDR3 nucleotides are TGTGCCAGCAGTTTCGACGGATCAAGCTCCTACGAGCAGTACTTC. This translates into CASSFDGSSSYEQYF.

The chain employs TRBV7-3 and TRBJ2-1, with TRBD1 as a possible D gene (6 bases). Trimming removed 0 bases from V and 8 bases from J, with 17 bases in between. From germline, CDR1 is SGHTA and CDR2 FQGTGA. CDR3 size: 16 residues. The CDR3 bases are TGTGCCAGCAGCTTAACCGGGACGAGGGGGATGGATGAGCAGTTCTTC. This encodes CASSLTGTRGMDEQFF.

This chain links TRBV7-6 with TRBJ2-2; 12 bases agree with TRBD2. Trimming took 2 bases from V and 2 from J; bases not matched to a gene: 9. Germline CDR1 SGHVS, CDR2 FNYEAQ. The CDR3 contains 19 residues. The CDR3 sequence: CASSLNAPTSGRNTGELFF. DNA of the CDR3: TGTGCCAGCAGCTTAAACGCCCCGACTAGCGGGAGAAACACCGGGGAGCTGTTTTTT.

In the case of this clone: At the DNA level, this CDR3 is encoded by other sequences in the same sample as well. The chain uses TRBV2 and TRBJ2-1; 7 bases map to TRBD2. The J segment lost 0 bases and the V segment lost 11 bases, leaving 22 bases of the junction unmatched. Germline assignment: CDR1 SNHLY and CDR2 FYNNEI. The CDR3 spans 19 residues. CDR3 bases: TGTGCCCCCAGTGATGGGTGGGCGGGGGAGGGGAGCTCCTACAATGAGCAGTTCTTC. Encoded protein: CAPSDGWAGEGSSYNEQFF.

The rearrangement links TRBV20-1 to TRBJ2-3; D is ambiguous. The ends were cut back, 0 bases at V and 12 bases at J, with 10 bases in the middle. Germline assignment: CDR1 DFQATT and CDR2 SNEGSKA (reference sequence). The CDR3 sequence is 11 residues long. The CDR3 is CSARDGFGQYF. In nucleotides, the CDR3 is TGCAGTGCTAGAGATGGGTTCGGACAGTATTTT.

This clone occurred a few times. The CDR3 nucleotides are TGTGCCAGCAGTTTTGGGACGAAGGGCAATCAGCCCCAGCATTTT. This codes for CASSFGTKGNQPQHF. The chain couples TRBV27 to TRBJ1-5; a weak D match, TRBD1 (5 bases). This CDR3 region has 15 residues. The germline gives CDR1 MNHEY, CDR2 SMNVEV (reference sequence). The V and J ends lost 3 bases and 2 bases respectively, with 11 bases between them.

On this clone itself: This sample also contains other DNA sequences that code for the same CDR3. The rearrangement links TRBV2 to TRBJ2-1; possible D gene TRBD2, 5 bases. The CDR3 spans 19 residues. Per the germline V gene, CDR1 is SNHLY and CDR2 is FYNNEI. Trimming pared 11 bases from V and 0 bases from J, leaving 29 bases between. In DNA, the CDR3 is TGTGCCCGCTGTTATGGGTGGGCGCGGGTGGGGAGCTCCTACAATGAGCAGTTCTTC. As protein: CARCYGWARVGSSYNEQFF.

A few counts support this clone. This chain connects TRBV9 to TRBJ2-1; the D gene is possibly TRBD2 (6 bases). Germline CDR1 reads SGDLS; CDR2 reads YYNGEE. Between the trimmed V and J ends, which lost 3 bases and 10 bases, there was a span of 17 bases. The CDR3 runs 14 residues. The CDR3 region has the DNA TGTGCCAGCAGCGGGCAACTAGCCTCCGGGGAGCAGTTCTTC. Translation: CASSGQLASGEQFF.